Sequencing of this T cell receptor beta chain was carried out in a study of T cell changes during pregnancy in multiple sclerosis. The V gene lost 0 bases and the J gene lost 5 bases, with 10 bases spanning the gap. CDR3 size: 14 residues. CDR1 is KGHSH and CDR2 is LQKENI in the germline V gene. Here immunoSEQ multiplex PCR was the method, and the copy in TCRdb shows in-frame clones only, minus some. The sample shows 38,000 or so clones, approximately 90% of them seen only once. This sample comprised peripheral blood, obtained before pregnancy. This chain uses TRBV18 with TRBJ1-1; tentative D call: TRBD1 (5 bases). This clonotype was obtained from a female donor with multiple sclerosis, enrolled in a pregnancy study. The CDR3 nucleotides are TGTGCCAGCTCACCACCGCCAGGGAGGACTGAAGCTTTCTTT. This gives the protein CASSPPPGRTEAFF. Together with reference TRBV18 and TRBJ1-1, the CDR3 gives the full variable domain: NAGVMQNPRHLVRRRGQEARLRCSPMKGHSHVYWYRQLPEEGLKFMVYLQKENIIDESGMPKERFSAEFPKEGPSILRIQQVVRGDSAAYFCASSPPPGRTEAFFGQGTRLTVV.